This TCR beta chain is drawn from a study of blood T cell repertoires in COVID-19. Turning to the study itself: Nucleic acid was either cDNA or gDNA, and it came from T cells, B-cell-depleted T cells, or PBMCs.

Original handling: Reference gene primer amplification gave estimated nucleated cell counts. This table comes from immunoSEQ multiplex PCR, and its TCRdb copy is limited to in-frame clones, with some not included. V and J calls and clone size follow that table, whereas D and trimming were derived from the DNA. This table holds 200,000 to 250,000 clones, under 90% found once. Each recovered donor of Cohort 3 presented with two negative PCRs, clearance, or symptom resolution. This sequence originates from a woman in her sixties who had recovered from COVID-19. The sequenced sample was PBMCs or T cells enriched from blood (not recorded which).

CDR3 bases: TGCGCCAGCAGCCAAAACCTAGGGAACACTGAAGCTTTCTTT. It codes for CASSQNLGNTEAFF. This sequence joins TRBV4-3 and TRBJ1-1; D unresolved. The CDR3 runs to 14 residues. Per germline, CDR1 LGHNA and CDR2 YSLEER. V was trimmed by 2 bases and J by 1 base, leaving 8 bases between them.